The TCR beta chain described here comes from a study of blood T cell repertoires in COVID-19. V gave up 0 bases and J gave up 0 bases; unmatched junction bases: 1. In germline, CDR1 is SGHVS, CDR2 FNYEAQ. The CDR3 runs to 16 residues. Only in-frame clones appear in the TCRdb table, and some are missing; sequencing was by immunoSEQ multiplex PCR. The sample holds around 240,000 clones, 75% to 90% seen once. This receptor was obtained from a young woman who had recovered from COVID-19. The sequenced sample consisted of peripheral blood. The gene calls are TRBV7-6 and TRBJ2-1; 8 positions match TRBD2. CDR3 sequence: CASSLAAGGSYNEQFF. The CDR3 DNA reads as TGTGCCAGCAGCTTAGCGGCGGGGGGCTCCTACAATGAGCAGTTCTTC.